This T cell receptor beta chain was captured in a study of T cells in Graves' hyperthyroidism and ophthalmopathy. The study's findings and limits: Ophthalmopathy could be told apart from stable hyperthyroidism with a 13 V-J model. Peripheral blood also featured most of the thyroid clonotypes expanded above 0.001.

V dropped 6 bases and J dropped 6 bases, with 12 bases sitting between them. The CDR3 extends over 12 amino acids. Per germline, CDR1 MNHNS and CDR2 SASEGT. TCR beta CDR3 regions were amplified from RNA transcripts. Researchers ran a first-round RT-PCR on the TCR CDR3 using the HTBI primer set. TCRdb ran MiXCR on the multiplex PCR reads and lists one entry per CDR3 protein. This table holds approximately 710,000 distinct CDR3 sequences, about 18% found once. Uncontrolled infection, other autoimmune disease, pregnancy or lactation excluded patients. On this clonotype: The antigen is undetermined.

This TCR came from a man aged 50 or older with Graves' hyperthyroidism. The rearrangement links TRBV6-1 to TRBJ2-7, with D unclear. The source material was blood. CDR3 in DNA: TGTGCCAGCAGCCAAAGCAGGTCCGAGCAGTACTTC. Its protein is CASSQSRSEQYF.